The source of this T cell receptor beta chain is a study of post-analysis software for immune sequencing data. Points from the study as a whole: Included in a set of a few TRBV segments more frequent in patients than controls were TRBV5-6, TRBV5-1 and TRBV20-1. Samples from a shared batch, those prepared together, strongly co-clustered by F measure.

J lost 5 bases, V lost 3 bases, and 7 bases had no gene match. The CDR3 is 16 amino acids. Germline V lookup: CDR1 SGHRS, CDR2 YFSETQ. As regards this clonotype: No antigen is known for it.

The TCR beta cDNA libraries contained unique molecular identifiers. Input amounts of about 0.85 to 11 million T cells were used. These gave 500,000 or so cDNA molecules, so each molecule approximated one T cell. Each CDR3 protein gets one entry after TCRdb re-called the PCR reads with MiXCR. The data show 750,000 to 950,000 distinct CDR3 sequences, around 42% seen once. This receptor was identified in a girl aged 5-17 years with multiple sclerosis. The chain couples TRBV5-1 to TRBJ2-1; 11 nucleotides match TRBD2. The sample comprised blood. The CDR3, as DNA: TGCGCCAGCAGCTGGACCGGGACTAGCGGACACAATGAGCAGTTCTTC. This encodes CASSWTGTSGHNEQFF.